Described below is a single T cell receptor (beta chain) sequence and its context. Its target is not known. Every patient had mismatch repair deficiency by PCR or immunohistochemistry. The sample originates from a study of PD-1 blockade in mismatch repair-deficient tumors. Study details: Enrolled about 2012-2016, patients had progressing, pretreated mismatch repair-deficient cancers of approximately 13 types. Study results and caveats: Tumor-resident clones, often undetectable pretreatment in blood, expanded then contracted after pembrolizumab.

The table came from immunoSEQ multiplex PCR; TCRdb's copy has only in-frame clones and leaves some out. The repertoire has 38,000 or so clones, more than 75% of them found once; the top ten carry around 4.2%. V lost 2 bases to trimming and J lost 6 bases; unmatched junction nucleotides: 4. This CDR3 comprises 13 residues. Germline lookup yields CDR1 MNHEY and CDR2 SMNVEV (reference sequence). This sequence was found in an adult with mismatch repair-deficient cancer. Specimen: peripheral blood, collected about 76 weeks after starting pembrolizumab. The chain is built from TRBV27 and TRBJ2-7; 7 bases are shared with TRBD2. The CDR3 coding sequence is TGTGCCAGCAGTTTAGACGGGAGGTTCGAGCAGTACTTC. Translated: CASSLDGRFEQYF.